This T cell receptor beta chain was found in a study of spatial heterogeneity in lung cancer. Study details: Sequencing consistently turned up more beta-chain sequences than alpha-chain sequences.

This clonotype was counted many times. The V end lost 6 bases, the J end lost 1 base, and 15 bases lay between the germline ends. CDR3 length: 15 residues. Germline CDR1 and CDR2: MDHEN and SYDVKM. Time point reported: sample taken at primary tumor resection. The donors comprised about 70 untreated early-stage non-small cell lung cancer patients. Unsorted whole RNA samples from tumor, nontumor lung or frozen PBMC were sequenced. TCR cDNA molecules each had a unique molecular identifier. TCRdb reanalysed the 5' RACE reads using MiXCR and keeps one entry per CDR3 protein. The table shows roughly 38,000 distinct CDR3 sequences, with approximately 3.1% occurring only once.

Sequencing was performed on normal lung tissue next to the tumor, taken at surgery. The clonotype originates from a male donor with early-stage non-small cell lung cancer. The chain employs TRBV28 and TRBJ1-1; possibly TRBD1 for D (5 bases). The CDR3 loop reads CASSSVAGRNTEAFF. The DNA of the CDR3 is TGTGCCAGCAGCTCCGTTGCAGGGAGGAACACTGAAGCTTTCTTT. The full variable domain, with the rest looked up from reference TRBV28 and TRBJ1-1, is DVKVTQSSRYLVKRTGEKVFLECVQDMDHENMFWYRQDPGLGLRLIYFSYDVKMKEKGDIPEGYSVSREKKERFSLILESASTNQTSMYLCASSSVAGRNTEAFFGQGTRLTVV.